This T cell receptor beta chain originates from a study of cytomegalovirus exposure and HLA in healthy donors. Overall study results and limits: The tendency of first-cohort TCR clusters to co-occur in the 130 or so validation repertoires was identified by a subsequent analysis. According to the study, roughly 160 TCR beta chains were cytomegalovirus-associated.

CDR1 and CDR2 (germline): MNHNS, SASEGT. J lost 4 bases, V lost 1 base, and 2 bases had no gene match. This CDR3 contains 15 residues. Measured with immunoSEQ multiplex PCR; TCRdb has only the in-frame clones, and not every one. The table shows more than 150,000 clones, with around 82% occurring only once. On this clone itself: The target antigen is unknown.

Sequenced material: PBMCs. The source is a woman aged 18-30 years in good health and CMV-seropositive. The chain is built from TRBV6-1 and TRBJ2-3, with 10 bases that match TRBD2. CDR3 in DNA: TGTGCCAGCAGTGAAGTAGCGGGGGGCCCAGATACGCAGTATTTT. Protein product: CASSEVAGGPDTQYF.